These 24 T cell receptor beta chains share one sample of origin, sequenced in a study of cytomegalovirus exposure and HLA in healthy donors. Here immunoSEQ multiplex PCR was the method, and the copy in TCRdb shows in-frame clones only, minus some. In the table there are 80,000 to 95,000 clones, approximately 95% of which are singletons. The sample was PBMCs. These receptor sequences come from a woman aged 25 to 39 in good health and CMV-seropositive.

This rearrangement joins TRBV9 to TRBJ1-2; 7 positions agree with TRBD1. CDR1 SGDLS and CDR2 YYNGEE come from the germline V gene. Germline trimming cut 2 bases from V and 0 bases from J; bases unmatched to any gene: 4. The CDR3 has 15 amino acids. The CDR3 DNA reads TGTGCCAGCAGCGTCCAGGGGGTCCCTAACTATGGCTACACCTTC. Encoded protein: CASSVQGVPNYGYTF.

The rearrangement uses TRBV19 and TRBJ2-1; the D gene is possibly TRBD2 (5 bases). The germline V gene has CDR1 LNHDA and CDR2 SQIVND (reference sequence). The length of the CDR3 is 13 residues. V lost 10 bases, J lost 5 bases, and 15 bases lay in between. CDR3 amino acids: CATQAGENNEQFF. The CDR3 coding sequence is TGTGCCACCCAAGCCGGGGAAAACAATGAGCAGTTCTTC.

The chain has TRBV2 and TRBJ2-3; TRBD1 aligns across 7 bases. The CDR3 extends over 15 amino acids. J was trimmed by 6 bases and V by 9 bases; bases with no gene match: 15. Germline V gene lookup returns CDR1 SNHLY and CDR2 FYNNEI. CDR3 nucleotides: TGTGCCAGGGGACAGCCCGGGACCCTCCGGGATACGCAGTATTTT. It is translated as CARGQPGTLRDTQYF.

The chain has TRBV19 and TRBJ2-1; the match to TRBD1 covers 9 bases. Germline CDR1 reads LNHDA; CDR2 reads SQIVND (reference sequence). The CDR3 is made up of 15 amino acids. Trimming at V came to 9 bases and at J to 6 bases, leaving 12 bases not matched to a gene. The CDR3 sequence: CASGIQGAQINEQFF. CDR3 sequence (DNA): TGTGCCAGCGGAATACAGGGGGCTCAGATCAATGAGCAGTTCTTC.

This clone was seen only once. The chain has TRBV2 and TRBJ2-1; 10 bases agree with TRBD1. CDR1 SNHLY and CDR2 FYNNEI come from the germline V gene. V lost 8 bases and J lost 6; bases outside the gene matches: 7. The CDR3 runs 14 residues. CDR3 region: CASDRDRGGNEQFF. DNA for the CDR3: TGTGCCAGCGACCGGGACAGGGGCGGCAATGAGCAGTTCTTC. Full variable domain (remainder filled in from reference TRBV2 and TRBJ2-1): EPEVTQTPSHQVTQMGQEVILRCVPISNHLYFYWYRQILGQKVEFLVSFYNNEISEKSEIFDDQFSVERPDGSNFTLKIRSTKLEDSAMYFCASDRDRGGNEQFFGPGTRLTVL.

The CDR3 DNA follows: TGTGCCAGTTGTCCTTCTTTCCGGGACAGGGGGCGATACAATGAGCAGTTCTTC. Residues: CASCPSFRDRGRYNEQFF. The rearrangement joins TRBV19 to TRBJ2-1; TRBD1 aligns across 12 bases. After removal of 8 bases from V and 4 bases from J, the junction contained 15 bases not matched to a gene. The germline CDR1 and CDR2 sequences are LNHDA and SQIVND (reference sequence). The CDR3 runs 18 residues.

The chain couples TRBV15 to TRBJ2-1; 7 bases map to TRBD2. Germline CDR1 reads LNHNV; CDR2 reads YYDKDF (reference sequence). Germline trimming cut 1 base from V and 13 bases from J; bases unmatched to any gene: 7. This CDR3 contains 13 residues. The CDR3 sequence: CATSRVGGEGQFF. CDR3 nucleotide sequence: TGTGCCACCAGCAGAGTTGGGGGGGAGGGACAGTTCTTC.

This chain joins TRBV5-1 and TRBJ1-4; 7 nucleotides match TRBD1. V was clipped by 2 bases and J by 5 bases; unmatched bases: 3. The length of the CDR3 is 14 residues. Germline values: CDR1 SGHRS, CDR2 YFSETQ. As DNA, the CDR3 is TGCGCCAGCAGCTTACGGACAGGCAATGAAAAACTGTTTTTT. It yields the protein CASSLRTGNEKLFF.

The rearrangement joins TRBV7-9 to TRBJ2-1, with D uncertain. CDR1 and CDR2 from the germline V gene are SEHNR and FQNEAQ (reference sequence). This CDR3 spans 16 amino acids. V was clipped by 4 bases and J by 0 bases, with 13 bases between them. The CDR3 loop is CASSSSAPSSYNEQFF. The CDR3 nucleotides are TGTGCCAGCAGCTCAAGTGCACCGAGCTCCTACAATGAGCAGTTCTTC.

This chain uses TRBV9 with TRBJ1-1; 9 bases are a match to TRBD1. This CDR3 has 15 residues. V gave up 3 bases and J gave up 5 bases; unmatched junction bases: 8. Germline assignment: CDR1 SGDLS and CDR2 YYNGEE. The CDR3 protein is CASSEPQGARTEAFF. As DNA, the CDR3 is TGTGCCAGCAGCGAACCACAGGGGGCGAGGACTGAAGCTTTCTTT. Using reference TRBV9 and TRBJ1-1 for the parts outside the CDR3, the full variable domain is DSGVTQTPKHLITATGQRVTLRCSPRSGDLSVYWYQQSLDQGLQFLIQYYNGEERAKGNILERFSAQQFPDLHSELNLSSLELGDSALYFCASSEPQGARTEAFFGQGTRLTVV.

V is TRBV11-2 and J is TRBJ1-4, with a tentative D call TRBD1 (6 bases). There are 15 residues in the CDR3. The V end lost 5 bases, the J end lost 6 bases, and 16 bases lay between the germline ends. Germline CDR1 SGHAT, CDR2 FQNNGV. The CDR3, as DNA: TGTGCCAGCAGCCATTTGGTACCAGGGGATGAAAAACTGTTTTTT. This gives the protein CASSHLVPGDEKLFF.

In its sample, this clone was seen once. The gene calls are TRBV25-1 and TRBJ2-1; 8 positions match TRBD1. CDR3 length: 18 residues. The V gene end was trimmed by 0 bases and the J gene end by 2 bases; junction bases not matched to a gene: 9. CDR1 and CDR2 from the germline V gene are MGHDK and SYGVNS. The CDR3 loop is CASSEYNSGGRTYNEQFF. The CDR3 nucleotides are TGTGCCAGCAGTGAATATAACTCAGGGGGCCGCACCTACAATGAGCAGTTCTTC.

This chain uses TRBV28 with TRBJ2-7, with D hard to call. V was clipped by 5 bases and J by 5 bases, with 16 bases between them. The length of the CDR3 is 14 residues. Germline V gene sequence: CDR1 MDHEN, CDR2 SYDVKM. CDR3 amino acids: CASSALTLGNEQYF. Written as DNA, the CDR3 is TGTGCCAGCAGTGCGCTGACCCTAGGAAACGAGCAGTACTTC.

Comments on this clone: At one boundary the junction diverges from the germline segment, which might be a read error. The gene calls are TRBV29-1 and TRBJ2-5; 8 positions match TRBD2. The CDR3 runs 13 residues. Germline V gene data show CDR1 as SQVTM and CDR2 as ANQGSEA. This CDR3 is CSAESGLEETQYF. In nucleotides, the CDR3 is TGCAGCGCTGAATCGGGACTAGAAGAGACCCAGTACTTC.

The chain is built from TRBV28 and TRBJ2-7; 12 nucleotides align to TRBD2. Germline V gene data show CDR1 as MDHEN and CDR2 as SYDVKM. Losses at the gene ends were 3 bases for V and 9 bases for J; bases not matched to a gene: 12. The CDR3 loop spans 16 amino acids. The CDR3 nucleotides are TGTGCCAGCAGTTTCCTGCTCTCTAGCGGGAGGGCATTGCAGTACTTC. Translated: CASSFLLSSGRALQYF. The full variable domain, its missing parts supplied by reference TRBV28 and TRBJ2-7, is DVKVTQSSRYLVKRTGEKVFLECVQDMDHENMFWYRQDPGLGLRLIYFSYDVKMKEKGDIPEGYSVSREKKERFSLILESASTNQTSMYLCASSFLLSSGRALQYFGPGTRLTVT.

The chain joins TRBV2 to TRBJ1-2; tentative D call: TRBD1 (6 bases). The CDR3 spans 14 residues. The V gene's germline CDR1 is SNHLY and CDR2 FYNNEI. Trimming took 7 bases from V and 5 from J, leaving 17 bases between them. CDR3 coding DNA: TGTGCCAGCACGGTCGAGCGGGGGCTTTATGGCTACACCTTC. Translated, it gives CASTVERGLYGYTF.

V usage is TRBV27 and J usage is TRBJ2-3; D remains unclear. Per the germline V gene, CDR1 is MNHEY and CDR2 is SMNVEV (reference sequence). The CDR3 is made up of 13 amino acids. V was pared by 5 bases and J by 0 bases, with 6 bases between. CDR3 in DNA: TGTGCCAGCAGTCCGTCCAGCACAGATACGCAGTATTTT. This encodes CASSPSSTDTQYF.

This clone came up once. The rearrangement uses TRBV28 and TRBJ2-3, with 11 bases fitting TRBD2. The germline V gene has CDR1 MDHEN and CDR2 SYDVKM. The CDR3 is 19 amino acids. J lost 4 bases, V lost 4 bases, and 16 bases had no gene match. This CDR3 is CASSSTSGMAAQGPDTQYF. As DNA, the CDR3 is TGTGCCAGCAGTTCGACTAGCGGGATGGCTGCACAAGGCCCAGATACGCAGTATTTT.

This clone was detected once. This rearrangement joins TRBV29-1 to TRBJ2-1; D is possibly TRBD1 (6 bases). The CDR3 consists of 15 residues. Trimming took off 1 base at V and 5 bases at J, with 15 bases between the two ends. Germline V gives CDR1 SQVTM, CDR2 ANQGSEA. CDR3 in DNA: TGCAGCGTTGAAGGAACAGGGAGTCGAGACAATGAGCAGTTCTTC. Amino acid sequence: CSVEGTGSRDNEQFF.

The chain joins TRBV11-2 to TRBJ1-1; no clear D. This CDR3 contains 16 residues. Germline-derived CDR1 and CDR2 are SGHAT and FQNNGV. V was clipped by 3 bases and J by 2 bases, with 16 bases between them. CDR3 region: CASSLRVGRLNTEAFF. The CDR3 nucleotides read TGTGCCAGCAGCTTGCGGGTAGGACGGCTCAACACTGAAGCTTTCTTT.

The chain uses TRBV4-1 and TRBJ2-5; TRBD2 agrees at 8 bases. CDR1 is MGHRA, CDR2 YSYEKL, per germline. The CDR3 consists of 15 residues. V was pared by 1 base and J by 2 bases, with 3 bases of the junction left unmatched. The CDR3 DNA is TGCGCCAGCAGCCAAGGACTAGCGCCTCAAGAGACCCAGTACTTC. This codes for CASSQGLAPQETQYF.

The rearrangement links TRBV5-1 to TRBJ2-2; TRBD1 might be the D (6 bases). V was shortened by 4 bases and J by 5 bases, with 18 bases between the two germline ends. Germline V gene sequence: CDR1 SGHRS, CDR2 YFSETQ. The CDR3 contains 16 residues. Here the CDR3 reads CASSPPSDSKTGELFF. The CDR3 coding sequence is TGCGCCAGCAGCCCCCCGTCGGACAGCAAAACCGGGGAGCTGTTTTTT.

The rearrangement links TRBV28 to TRBJ2-3, with TRBD2 matching over 10 bases. With V trimmed by 7 bases and J by 2 bases, 3 bases remained unmatched. The CDR3 sequence is 14 residues long. CDR1 and CDR2 from the germline V gene are MDHEN and SYDVKM. The CDR3 bases are TGTGCCAGCAAAACTAGCGGGATCACAGATACGCAGTATTTT. This encodes CASKTSGITDTQYF.

Comment on this clone: One junction end disagrees with the germline gene, perhaps due to a read error. The DNA of the CDR3 is TGTGCCAGCAGCTACGGACTAGCGGGAGGGCAGCGGATCTTC. It codes for CASSYGLAGGQRIF. The J gene is TRBJ2-1, the V gene TRBV6-1; 15 bases align to TRBD2. The CDR3 consists of 14 residues. The V gene's germline CDR1 is MNHNS and CDR2 SASEGT.